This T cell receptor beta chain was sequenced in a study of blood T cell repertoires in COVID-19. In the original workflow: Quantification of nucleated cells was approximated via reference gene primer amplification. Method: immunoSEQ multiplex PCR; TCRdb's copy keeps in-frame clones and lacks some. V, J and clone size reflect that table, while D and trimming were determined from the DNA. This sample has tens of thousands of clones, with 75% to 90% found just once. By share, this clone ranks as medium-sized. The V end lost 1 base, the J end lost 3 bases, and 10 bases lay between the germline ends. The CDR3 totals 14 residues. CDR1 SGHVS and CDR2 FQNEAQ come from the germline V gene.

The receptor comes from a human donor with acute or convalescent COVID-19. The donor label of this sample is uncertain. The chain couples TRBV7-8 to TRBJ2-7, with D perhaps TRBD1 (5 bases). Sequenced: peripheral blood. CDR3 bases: TGTGCCAGCAGCTTAGTTGGACAAGGCTACGAGCAGTACTTC. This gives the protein CASSLVGQGYEQYF.